These 28 T cell receptor beta chains share one sample of origin, sequenced in a study of blood T cell repertoires in COVID-19. Assay used: immunoSEQ multiplex PCR; TCRdb lists only in-frame clones, some missing. Here the sample spans 310,000 or so clones, 70% to 90% being singletons. The specimen was PBMCs or T cells enriched from blood (not recorded which). These receptors were collected from a middle-aged woman who had recovered from COVID-19.

The V call is TRBV7-2, the J call TRBJ1-2, with 9 positions matching TRBD1. Germline V gene sequence: CDR1 SGHTA, CDR2 FQGNSA. This CDR3 contains 16 residues. Unmatched junction bases numbered 8, after V lost 4 bases and J lost 2 bases. CDR3 sequence: CASSSEQGAFNYGYTF. DNA of the CDR3: TGTGCCAGCAGCTCGGAACAGGGGGCTTTCAACTATGGCTACACCTTC.

This chain joins TRBV6-5 and TRBJ2-3; TRBD1 agrees at 7 bases. Per the germline V gene, CDR1 is MNHEY and CDR2 is SVGAGI. The CDR3 length is 14 residues. V lost 6 bases to trimming and J lost 1 base; unmatched junction nucleotides: 4. The CDR3 loop reads CASRNDRGTDTQYF. The CDR3 bases are TGTGCCAGCAGAAACGACAGGGGCACAGATACGCAGTATTTT.

V is TRBV6-2 or TRBV6-3 and J is TRBJ1-1; D might be TRBD1 (5 bases). Germline CDR1 is MNHEY and CDR2 is SVGEGT. The V and J ends lost 5 bases and 5 bases respectively, with 18 bases between them. This CDR3 has 15 amino acids. CDR3 nucleotide sequence: TGTGCCAGCAGTGCCGTCGAACCCAGGGTGACTGAAGCTTTCTTT. This encodes CASSAVEPRVTEAFF.

This clone was seen a single time. The genes are TRBV9 and TRBJ2-1; a weak D match, TRBD2 (5 bases). This CDR3 region has 13 residues. Germline V gene lookup returns CDR1 SGDLS and CDR2 YYNGEE. The V gene lost 4 bases and the J gene lost 7 bases, with 12 bases spanning the gap. The CDR3 is CASSYGIANEQFF. CDR3 coding DNA: TGTGCCAGCAGCTACGGAATAGCGAATGAGCAGTTCTTC. The full variable domain, in which reference TRBV9 and TRBJ2-1 provide the parts outside the CDR3, is DSGVTQTPKHLITATGQRVTLRCSPRSGDLSVYWYQQSLDQGLQFLIQYYNGEERAKGNILERFSAQQFPDLHSELNLSSLELGDSALYFCASSYGIANEQFFGPGTRLTVL.

The chain employs TRBV12-5 and TRBJ1-1; no clear D. V shed 3 bases and J shed 5 bases, with 13 bases lying between them. This CDR3 is 14 amino acids long. Per the germline V gene, CDR1 is LGHNT and CDR2 is FRNRAP. The CDR3 protein is CASGFSDGATEAFF. Here the CDR3 DNA reads TGTGCTAGTGGTTTTTCTGACGGAGCGACTGAAGCTTTCTTT. Supplemented by reference TRBV12-5 and TRBJ1-1, the full variable domain reads DARVTQTPRHKVTEMGQEVTMRCQPILGHNTVFWYRQTMMQGLELLAYFRNRAPLDDSGMPKDRFSAEMPDATLATLKIQPSEPRDSAVYFCASGFSDGATEAFFGQGTRLTVV.

The chain couples TRBV9 to TRBJ2-6; 8 positions agree with TRBD1. Trimming removed 3 bases from V and 4 bases from J; junction bases left unmatched: 3. CDR1 and CDR2 (germline): SGDLS, YYNGEE. The length of the CDR3 is 15 residues. CDR3 DNA: TGTGCCAGCAGCGGGACAGGGCAGGGGGCCAACGTCCTGACTTTC. Translation: CASSGTGQGANVLTF.

On this clone: At one end, the junction sequence differs from germline, possibly due to a read error. The chain combines TRBV2 with TRBJ1-6; 8 bases match TRBD1. CDR1 SNHLY and CDR2 FYNNEI come from the germline V gene. This CDR3 region has 16 residues. CDR3 loop: CASSERSTGGGSLLHF. CDR3 bases: TGTGCCAGCAGTGAAAGGTCCACAGGGGGGGGATCACTCCTCCACTTT. Full variable domain (outside the CDR3, taken from reference TRBV2 and TRBJ1-6): EPEVTQTPSHQVTQMGQEVILRCVPISNHLYFYWYRQILGQKVEFLVSFYNNEISEKSEIFDDQFSVERPDGSNFTLKIRSTKLEDSAMYFCASSERSTGGGSLLHFGNGTRLTVT.

V and J are TRBV5-8 and TRBJ2-1; 15 bases fit TRBD2. After removal of 3 bases from V and 0 bases from J, the junction contained 7 bases not matched to a gene. CDR1 SGHTS and CDR2 YDEGEE come from the germline V gene. This CDR3 is 19 amino acids long. The CDR3 sequence: CASSSWGLAGGSSYNEQFF. CDR3 DNA sequence: TGTGCCAGCAGCTCTTGGGGACTAGCGGGGGGAAGCTCCTACAATGAGCAGTTCTTC.

The chain recombines TRBV9 with TRBJ2-7; D ambiguous. CDR3 size: 14 residues. Germline V gene data show CDR1 as SGDLS and CDR2 as YYNGEE. V gave up 4 bases and J gave up 0 bases, with 11 bases separating them. CDR3 DNA sequence: TGTGCCAGCAGCCAAGAGCCTAGCTCCTACGAGCAGTACTTC. Translated, it gives CASSQEPSSYEQYF.

The chain joins TRBV30 to TRBJ1-3; D gene unclear. Trimming shortened V by 0 bases and J by 4 bases, and 7 bases separated the two germline ends. Germline V gene sequence: CDR1 GTSNPN, CDR2 SVGIG (reference sequence). The CDR3 runs 13 residues. The DNA of the CDR3 is TGTGCCTGGAGTGTAATAGCGGGAAACACCATATATTTT. Translated: CAWSVIAGNTIYF.

The chain joins TRBV28 to TRBJ2-3; the match to TRBD1 covers 10 bases. The CDR3 length is 17 residues. V shed 4 bases, J shed 4 bases, and the junction held 11 bases outside the gene matches. Germline V CDR1 and CDR2: MDHEN, SYDVKM. The CDR3 loop is CASSSPSGTGEPDTQYF. The CDR3, as DNA: TGTGCCAGCAGTTCCCCTTCCGGGACAGGGGAACCAGATACGCAGTATTTT.

This clone was detected only once. The chain recombines TRBV6-5 with TRBJ2-1, with unresolved D. The germline V gene has CDR1 MNHEY and CDR2 SVGAGI. The CDR3 length is 12 residues. The ends were cut back, 6 bases at V and 4 bases at J, with 7 bases in the middle. The CDR3 reads CASRFSYNEQFF. The CDR3 DNA sequence: TGTGCCAGCAGGTTTTCTTACAATGAGCAGTTCTTC.

The chain links TRBV5-1 to TRBJ1-2, with 7 bases matching TRBD1. Per the germline V gene, CDR1 is SGHRS and CDR2 is YFSETQ. The CDR3 runs to 16 residues. Unmatched junction bases numbered 15, after V lost 4 bases and J lost 6 bases. The CDR3 loop is CASSPGWTGPSDGYTF. The DNA for the CDR3 is TGCGCCAGCAGCCCCGGATGGACAGGTCCCTCCGATGGCTACACCTTC.

This chain uses TRBV15 with TRBJ1-4; 7 positions agree with TRBD1. Trimming cost V 11 bases and J 10 bases; bases outside gene matches: 4. In germline, CDR1 is LNHNV, CDR2 YYDKDF (reference sequence). The CDR3 covers 10 residues. The CDR3 protein is CAPGQAKLFF. CDR3 nucleotide sequence: TGTGCCCCCGGACAGGCAAAACTGTTTTTT.

J is TRBJ2-1 and V is TRBV19; 8 nucleotides line up with TRBD2. The CDR3 spans 15 residues. Per the germline V gene, CDR1 is LNHDA and CDR2 is SQIVND (reference sequence). V was pared by 6 bases and J by 4 bases, with 8 bases of the junction left unmatched. The CDR3 loop is CASSLSGGGYNEQFF. CDR3 nucleotides: TGTGCCAGTAGCCTATCGGGCGGGGGGTACAATGAGCAGTTCTTC.

This sequence joins TRBV7-3 and TRBJ2-1; weak D call: TRBD1 (5 bases). In germline, CDR1 is SGHTA, CDR2 FQGTGA. This CDR3 comprises 14 residues. V lost 2 bases to trimming and J lost 0 bases, with 5 bases between them. CDR3 in amino acids: CASSLDSSYNEQFF. The CDR3 region has the DNA TGTGCCAGCAGCTTAGACAGCTCCTACAATGAGCAGTTCTTC.

The V gene is TRBV5-1, the J gene TRBJ1-4, with 8 bases aligning to TRBD1. The CDR3 spans 16 residues. The V and J ends lost 4 bases and 8 bases, in that order; junction bases with no gene match: 13. In germline, CDR1 is SGHRS, CDR2 YFSETQ. In nucleotides, the CDR3 is TGCGCCAGCAGCGGACAGGGAGAGCCCCAATGGGAAAAACTGTTTTTT. It yields the protein CASSGQGEPQWEKLFF.

This clone has a single count. The genes are TRBV5-1 and TRBJ2-7, with a tentative D call TRBD2 (5 bases). Trimming removed 0 bases from V and 1 base from J, with 11 bases in between. The CDR3 extends over 15 amino acids. Germline CDR1 and CDR2: SGHRS and YFSETQ. CDR3 DNA: TGCGCCAGCAGCTTGGAGGGTAGCGCATCCTACGAGCAGTACTTC. It yields the protein CASSLEGSASYEQYF.

The rearrangement links TRBV6-2 or TRBV6-3 to TRBJ1-1, with 8 bases matching TRBD1. The V gene end was trimmed by 6 bases and the J gene end by 2 bases; junction bases not matched to a gene: 2. Germline V lookup: CDR1 MNHEY, CDR2 SVGEGT. The length of the CDR3 is 13 residues. CDR3 region: CASSSGGNTEAFF. The CDR3 nucleotides are TGTGCCAGCAGCTCAGGGGGCAACACTGAAGCTTTCTTT.

The sample holds a few counts of this clone. V usage is TRBV11-3 and J usage is TRBJ2-7; D is unresolved. V gave up 0 bases and J gave up 1 base, with 10 bases separating them. The CDR3 loop spans 15 amino acids. CDR1 is SGHNT and CDR2 is YENEEA in the germline V gene. The CDR3 DNA reads TGTGCCAGCAGCTTAGACCCTGAGCCTTCCTACGAGCAGTACTTC. This encodes CASSLDPEPSYEQYF.

The chain carries TRBV5-4 and TRBJ2-2, with 9 nucleotides matching TRBD2. The junction had 5 bases not matched to a gene; V was cut back by 0 bases and J by 5 bases. CDR3 length equals 16 residues. Germline V gene lookup returns CDR1 SGHNT and CDR2 YYREEE (reference sequence). In DNA form, the CDR3 reads TGTGCCAGCAGCTTGGCCCCCGCGGGGGGGACCGGGGAGCTGTTTTTT. Amino acids: CASSLAPAGGTGELFF. The variable domain in full, completed from reference TRBV5-4 and TRBJ2-2, reads ETGVTQSPTHLIKTRGQQVTLRCSSQSGHNTVSWYQQALGQGPQFIFQYYREEENGRGNFPPRFSGLQFPNYSSELNVNALELDDSALYLCASSLAPAGGTGELFFGEGSRLTVL.

V and J are TRBV12-3 or TRBV12-4 and TRBJ1-1; the D is unclear. Trimming stripped 7 bases from V and 11 bases from J, with 20 bases between. The CDR3 consists of 13 residues. CDR3 sequence: CASTRLGTSGAFF. Written as DNA, the CDR3 is TGTGCCAGCACCCGCTTAGGCACCTCGGGGGCTTTCTTT.

The rearrangement links TRBV11-3 to TRBJ2-1; 8 bases agree with TRBD2. The CDR3 sequence is 15 residues long. V gave up 6 bases and J gave up 4 bases; unmatched junction bases: 8. Germline assignment: CDR1 SGHNT and CDR2 YENEEA. The CDR3 protein is CASRTGTSGYNEQFF. The CDR3 DNA is TGTGCCAGCAGAACCGGGACTAGTGGATACAATGAGCAGTTCTTC.

The V call is TRBV4-1, the J call TRBJ1-2, with D unresolved. The V end lost 0 bases, the J end lost 4 bases, and 12 bases lay between the germline ends. Germline V lookup: CDR1 MGHRA, CDR2 YSYEKL. There are 15 residues in the CDR3. CDR3 in amino acids: CASSQELERAYGYTF. Written as DNA, the CDR3 is TGCGCCAGCAGCCAAGAATTAGAGAGGGCCTATGGCTACACCTTC.

The chain carries TRBV2 and TRBJ1-1; no clear D gene. The CDR3 has 12 amino acids. The V gene's germline CDR1 is SNHLY and CDR2 FYNNEI. V was cut by 7 bases and J by 7 bases, with 13 bases left in between. This CDR3 is CASTPRRVEAFF. The CDR3 coding sequence is TGTGCCAGCACCCCCCGGAGGGTTGAAGCTTTCTTT.

The V call is TRBV7-2, the J call TRBJ2-3, with TRBD1 matching over 10 bases. After removal of 1 base from V and 6 bases from J, the junction contained 7 bases not matched to a gene. This CDR3 contains 16 residues. Looked up from germline, CDR1 is SGHTA and CDR2 is FQGNSA. Here the CDR3 reads CASSLVGTGVSDTQYF. CDR3 in DNA: TGTGCCAGCAGCTTAGTAGGGACAGGGGTGTCGGATACGCAGTATTTT.

This rearrangement joins TRBV23-1 to TRBJ2-4, with 8 bases that match TRBD1. TRBV23-1 counts as an open reading frame of uncertain function. CDR3 length: 16 residues. The V gene end was trimmed by 4 bases and the J gene end by 1 base; junction bases not matched to a gene: 6. The CDR3 coding sequence is TGCGCCAGCAGTCCTCGACAGGGGCTCGCCAAAAACATTCAGTACTTC. This codes for CASSPRQGLAKNIQYF.

The chain combines TRBV19 with TRBJ2-6; maybe TRBD2 (6 bases). The germline V and J ends were trimmed by 9 bases and 0 bases, with 12 bases remaining between them. The CDR3 runs to 15 residues. Germline CDR1 is LNHDA and CDR2 is SQIVND (reference sequence). The CDR3 spells CASGRRDSGANVLTF. CDR3 DNA sequence: TGTGCCAGCGGAAGGAGGGACTCTGGGGCCAACGTCCTGACTTTC.